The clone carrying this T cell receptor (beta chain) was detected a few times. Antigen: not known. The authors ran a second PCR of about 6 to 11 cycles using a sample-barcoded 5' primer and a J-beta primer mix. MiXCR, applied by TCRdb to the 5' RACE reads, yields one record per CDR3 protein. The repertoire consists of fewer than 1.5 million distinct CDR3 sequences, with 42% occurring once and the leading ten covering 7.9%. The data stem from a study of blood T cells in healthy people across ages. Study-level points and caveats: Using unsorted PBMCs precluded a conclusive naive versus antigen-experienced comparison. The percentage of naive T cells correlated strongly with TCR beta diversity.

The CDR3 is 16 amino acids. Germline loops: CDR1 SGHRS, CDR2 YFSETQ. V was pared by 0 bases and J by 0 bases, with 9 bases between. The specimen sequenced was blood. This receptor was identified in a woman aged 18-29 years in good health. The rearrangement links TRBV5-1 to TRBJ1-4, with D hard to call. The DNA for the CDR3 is TGCGCCAGCAGCTTGGACGGAACTTCAACTAATGAAAAACTGTTTTTT. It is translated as CASSLDGTSTNEKLFF.